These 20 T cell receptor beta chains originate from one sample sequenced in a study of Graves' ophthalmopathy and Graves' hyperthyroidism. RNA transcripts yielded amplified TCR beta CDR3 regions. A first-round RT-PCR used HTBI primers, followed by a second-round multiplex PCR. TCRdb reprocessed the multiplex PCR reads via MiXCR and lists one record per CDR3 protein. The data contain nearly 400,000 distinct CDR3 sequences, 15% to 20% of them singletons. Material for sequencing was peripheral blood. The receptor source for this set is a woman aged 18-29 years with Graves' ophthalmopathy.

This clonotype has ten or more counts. CDR3 sequence reads: CASSLVGQGAYEQYF. In DNA, the CDR3 is TGTGCCAGCAGTTTAGTAGGACAGGGGGCGTACGAGCAGTACTTC. V and J are TRBV28 and TRBJ2-7; 11 bases match TRBD1. Germline CDR1 and CDR2: MDHEN and SYDVKM. Germline trimming cut 2 bases from V and 4 bases from J; bases unmatched to any gene: 4. There are 15 residues in the CDR3.

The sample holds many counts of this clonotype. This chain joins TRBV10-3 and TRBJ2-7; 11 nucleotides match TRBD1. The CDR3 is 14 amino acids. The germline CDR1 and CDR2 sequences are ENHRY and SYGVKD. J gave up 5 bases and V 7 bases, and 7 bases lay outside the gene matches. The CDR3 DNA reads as TGTGCCATCAATCCGGACAGGGGGCTCGACGAGCAGTACTTC. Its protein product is CAINPDRGLDEQYF.

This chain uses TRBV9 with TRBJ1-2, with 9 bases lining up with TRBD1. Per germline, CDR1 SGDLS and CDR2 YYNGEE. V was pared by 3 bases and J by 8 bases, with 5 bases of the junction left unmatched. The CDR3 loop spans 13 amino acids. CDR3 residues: CASSGGQGFGYTF. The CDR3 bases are TGTGCCAGCAGCGGGGGACAGGGTTTCGGCTACACCTTC.

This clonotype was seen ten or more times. CDR3 in amino acids: CASSVPRAPYEQYF. The CDR3 DNA sequence: TGTGCCAGCAGTGTCCCCCGGGCACCCTACGAGCAGTACTTC. This chain connects TRBV28 to TRBJ2-7; no clear D. This CDR3 spans 14 amino acids. The V end was cut by 5 bases, the J end by 2 bases, with 13 bases between. CDR1 and CDR2 from the germline V gene are MDHEN and SYDVKM.

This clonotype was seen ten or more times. DNA for the CDR3: TGTGCCAGCAGTGCCCCATTGACAGGGGTAAACACCGGGGAGCTGTTTTTT. Translated: CASSAPLTGVNTGELFF. The J gene is TRBJ2-2, the V gene TRBV2; the match to TRBD1 covers 8 bases. Germline V CDR1 and CDR2: SNHLY, FYNNEI. J gave up 2 bases and V 4 bases, and 9 bases lay outside the gene matches. The CDR3 contains 17 residues.

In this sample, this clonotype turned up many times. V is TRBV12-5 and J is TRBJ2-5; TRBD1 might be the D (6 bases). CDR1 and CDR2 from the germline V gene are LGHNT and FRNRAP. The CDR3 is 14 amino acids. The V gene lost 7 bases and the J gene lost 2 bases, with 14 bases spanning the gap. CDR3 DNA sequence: TGTGCTAGTGCCTTGGGACATACTCAAGAGACCCAGTACTTC. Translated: CASALGHTQETQYF. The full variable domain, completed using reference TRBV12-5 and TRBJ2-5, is DARVTQTPRHKVTEMGQEVTMRCQPILGHNTVFWYRQTMMQGLELLAYFRNRAPLDDSGMPKDRFSAEMPDATLATLKIQPSEPRDSAVYFCASALGHTQETQYFGPGTRLLVL.

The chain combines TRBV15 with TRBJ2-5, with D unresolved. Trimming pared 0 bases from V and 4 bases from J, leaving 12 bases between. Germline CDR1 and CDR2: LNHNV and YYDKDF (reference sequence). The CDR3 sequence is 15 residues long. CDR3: CATSRDPDIRETQYF. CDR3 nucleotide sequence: TGTGCCACCAGCAGAGATCCCGATATCCGAGAGACCCAGTACTTC.

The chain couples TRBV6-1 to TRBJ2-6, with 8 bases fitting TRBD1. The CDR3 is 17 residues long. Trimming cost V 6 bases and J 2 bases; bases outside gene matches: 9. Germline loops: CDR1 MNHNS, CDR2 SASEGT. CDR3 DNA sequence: TGTGCCAGCAGCCAAGGACAGGGTTTGACTGGGGCCAACGTCCTGACTTTC. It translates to CASSQGQGLTGANVLTF.

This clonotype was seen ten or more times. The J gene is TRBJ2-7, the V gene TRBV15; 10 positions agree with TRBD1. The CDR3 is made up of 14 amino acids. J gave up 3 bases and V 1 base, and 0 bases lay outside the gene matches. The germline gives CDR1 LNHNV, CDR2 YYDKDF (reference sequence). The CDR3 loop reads CATSRGTGGYEQYF. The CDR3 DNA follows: TGTGCCACCAGCAGAGGGACAGGGGGCTACGAGCAGTACTTC.

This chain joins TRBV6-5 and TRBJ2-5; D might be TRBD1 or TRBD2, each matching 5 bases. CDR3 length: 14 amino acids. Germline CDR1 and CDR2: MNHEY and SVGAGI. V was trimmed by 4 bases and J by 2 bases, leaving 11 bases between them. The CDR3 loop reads CASSWDGNQETQYF. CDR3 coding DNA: TGTGCCAGCAGTTGGGACGGAAATCAAGAGACCCAGTACTTC.

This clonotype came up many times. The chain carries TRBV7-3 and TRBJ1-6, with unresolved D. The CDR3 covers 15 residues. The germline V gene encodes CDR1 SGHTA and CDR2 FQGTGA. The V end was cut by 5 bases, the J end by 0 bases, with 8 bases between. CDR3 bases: TGTGCCAGCAGCCAATCGTCCTCCTATAATTCACCCCTCCACTTT. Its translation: CASSQSSSYNSPLHF.

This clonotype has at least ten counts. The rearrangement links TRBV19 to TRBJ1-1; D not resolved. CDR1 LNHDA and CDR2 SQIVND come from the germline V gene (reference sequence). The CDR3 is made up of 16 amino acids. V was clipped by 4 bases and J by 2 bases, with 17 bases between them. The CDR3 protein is CASSNRRQSFNTEAFF. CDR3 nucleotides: TGTGCCAGTAGTAACCGGAGACAATCGTTTAACACTGAAGCTTTCTTT. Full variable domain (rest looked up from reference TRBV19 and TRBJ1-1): DGGITQSPKYLFRKEGQNVTLSCEQNLNHDAMYWYRQDPGQGLRLIYYSQIVNDFQKGDIAEGYSVSREKKESFPLTVTSAQKNPTAFYLCASSNRRQSFNTEAFFGQGTRLTVV.

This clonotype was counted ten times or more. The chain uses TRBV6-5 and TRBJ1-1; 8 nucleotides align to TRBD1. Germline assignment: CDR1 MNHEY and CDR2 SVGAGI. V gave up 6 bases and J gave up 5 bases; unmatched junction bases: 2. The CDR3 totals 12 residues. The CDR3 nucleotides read TGTGCCAGCAGGCGGACAGGGACTGAAGCTTTCTTT. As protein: CASRRTGTEAFF.

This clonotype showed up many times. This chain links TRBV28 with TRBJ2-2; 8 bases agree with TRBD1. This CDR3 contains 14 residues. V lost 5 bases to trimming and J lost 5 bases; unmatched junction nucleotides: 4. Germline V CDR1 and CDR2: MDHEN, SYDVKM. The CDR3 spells CASSMDRVTGELFF. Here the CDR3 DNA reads TGTGCCAGCAGTATGGACAGGGTTACCGGGGAGCTGTTTTTT. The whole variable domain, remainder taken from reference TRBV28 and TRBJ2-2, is DVKVTQSSRYLVKRTGEKVFLECVQDMDHENMFWYRQDPGLGLRLIYFSYDVKMKEKGDIPEGYSVSREKKERFSLILESASTNQTSMYLCASSMDRVTGELFFGEGSRLTVL.

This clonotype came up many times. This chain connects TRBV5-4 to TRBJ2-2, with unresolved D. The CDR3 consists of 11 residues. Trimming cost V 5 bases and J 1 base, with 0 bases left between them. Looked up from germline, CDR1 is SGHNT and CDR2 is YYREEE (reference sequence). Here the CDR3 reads CASRNTGELFF. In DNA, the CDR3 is TGTGCCAGCAGGAACACCGGGGAGCTGTTTTTT.

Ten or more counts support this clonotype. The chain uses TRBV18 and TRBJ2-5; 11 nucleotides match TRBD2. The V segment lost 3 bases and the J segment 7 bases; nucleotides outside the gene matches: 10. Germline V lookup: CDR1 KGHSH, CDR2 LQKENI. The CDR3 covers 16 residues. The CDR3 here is CASSPGKTSGDGTQYF. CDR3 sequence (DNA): TGTGCCAGCTCACCGGGAAAGACTAGCGGGGATGGGACCCAGTACTTC.

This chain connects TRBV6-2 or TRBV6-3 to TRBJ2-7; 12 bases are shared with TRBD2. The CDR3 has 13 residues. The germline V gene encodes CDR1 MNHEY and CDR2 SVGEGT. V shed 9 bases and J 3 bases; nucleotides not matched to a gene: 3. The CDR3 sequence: CASGLAGNYEQYF. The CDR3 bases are TGTGCCAGTGGACTAGCGGGAAACTACGAGCAGTACTTC.

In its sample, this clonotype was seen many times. CDR3 protein: CASSYDRGSPLHF. As DNA, the CDR3 is TGTGCCAGCAGCTATGACAGGGGATCACCCCTCCACTTT. The chain carries TRBV7-3 and TRBJ1-6; TRBD1 matches 8 bases. The length of the CDR3 is 13 residues. With V trimmed by 4 bases and J by 10 bases, 3 bases remained unmatched. From germline, CDR1 is SGHTA and CDR2 FQGTGA.

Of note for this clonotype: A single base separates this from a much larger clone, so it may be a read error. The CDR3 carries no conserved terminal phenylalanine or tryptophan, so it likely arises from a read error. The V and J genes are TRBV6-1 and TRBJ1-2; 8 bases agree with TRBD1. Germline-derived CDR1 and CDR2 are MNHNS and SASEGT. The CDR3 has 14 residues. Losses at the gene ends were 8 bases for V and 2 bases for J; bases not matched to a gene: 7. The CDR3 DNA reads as TGTGCCAGCCTAACTCGGACAGGGAACTATGGCTACACCCTC. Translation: CASLTRTGNYGYTL.

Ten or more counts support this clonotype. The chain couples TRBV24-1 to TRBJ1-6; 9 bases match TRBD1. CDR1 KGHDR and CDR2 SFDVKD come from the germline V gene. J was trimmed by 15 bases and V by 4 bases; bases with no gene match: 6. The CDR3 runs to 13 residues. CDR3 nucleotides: TGTGCCACCAGTGACAGGACAGGGGTTGGCCTCCACTTT. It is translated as CATSDRTGVGLHF.